This T cell receptor beta chain was retrieved from a study of patients and donors after allogeneic stem cell transplantation. MiXCR, run by TCRdb on the RT-PCR reads, gives a single entry per CDR3 protein. Here the sample spans roughly 940,000 distinct CDR3 sequences, about a sixth being singletons. The length of the CDR3 is 15 residues. V shed 2 bases and J shed 1 base, with 11 bases lying between them. Germline CDR1 MGHRA, CDR2 YSYEKL. The genes are TRBV4-1 and TRBJ2-5; D may correspond to TRBD1 or TRBD2 (5 bases each). Sample: blood, either unsorted or a sorted T cell fraction (not recorded which). The TCR was taken from a human donor who was either an allogeneic HSCT recipient or a stem cell or donor lymphocyte infusion donor (not recorded which). It is not recorded whose cells these are; they may come from a transplant donor. The CDR3 here is CASSQWGKVQETQYF. CDR3 coding DNA: TGCGCCAGCAGCCAATGGGGGAAGGTCCAAGAGACCCAGTACTTC.